Listed below are T cell receptor beta chains from one sample, sequenced in a study of T cell responses to AZD1222 COVID-19 vaccine. Using immunoSEQ multiplex PCR, the repertoire was profiled, and TCRdb retains in-frame clones only, with some absent. The sample records roughly 150,000 clones, 90% to 95% being singletons. The sample in question was peripheral blood, obtained on day 0 of AZD1222 vaccination. Receptors were obtained from an adult in good health. Each CDR3 is given without its conserved first and last residue.

j_call v_call cdr3_aa
TRBJ1-5 TRBV7-2 ASSQDRGLTQPQH
TRBJ1-2 TRBV11-3 ASSLGANYGYT
TRBJ2-1 TRBV7-3 ASSPRLAGELNEQF
TRBJ2-6 TRBV28 ASYGGSGANVLT
TRBJ2-5 TRBV12-3/TRBV12-4 ASSLGETQY
TRBJ2-1 TRBV7-9 ASSFRESSYNEQF
TRBJ1-2 TRBV9 ASSVSRQGTYGYT
TRBJ2-7 TRBV15 ATSSGTQSEQY
TRBJ2-3 TRBV19 ASSMGFQNTQY
TRBJ1-5 TRBV7-9 ASRRVGGNQPQH
TRBJ1-2 TRBV27 ASSLLGNYGYT
TRBJ2-7 TRBV6-5 ASSRDRTGTEQY
TRBJ1-1 TRBV27 ASSEGTEAF
TRBJ1-1 TRBV10-3 AIRRFMNTEAF
TRBJ1-2 TRBV30 AWGPGGGYT
TRBJ2-2 TRBV4-3 ASSQDSGPTGELF
TRBJ2-7 TRBV7-8 ASSPAGGIQQY
TRBJ2-1 TRBV7-9 ASSSRVSSEQF
TRBJ1-1 TRBV18 ASSNSGNTEAF
TRBJ2-5 TRBV6-6 ASSYTGVAETQY
TRBJ1-6 TRBV2 ASSARTASSLH
TRBJ1-6 TRBV7-3 ASSALPSRNSPLH
TRBJ2-4 TRBV4-2 ASSPAGTSGTIAKNIQY
TRBJ1-1 TRBV6-6 ASSYSEGTEAF
TRBJ2-7 TRBV11-2 ASSWGQSVYEQY
TRBJ1-2 TRBV6-5 ASIPRTGVYGYT
TRBJ1-1 TRBV12-3/TRBV12-4 ASSRGTVEAF
TRBJ2-7 TRBV28 ASSTPSYEQY
TRBJ2-1 TRBV5-1 ASSLAYEQF
TRBJ1-2 TRBV29-1 SVDVGTGWRGYT
TRBJ1-2 TRBV30 AWSVSRDYGYT
TRBJ2-2 TRBV4-2 ASSQVRGRELF
TRBJ2-1 TRBV24-1 ATSDLGDLNEQF
TRBJ2-2 TRBV11-3 ASSLRQGRNTGELF
TRBJ2-1 TRBV5-6 ASSGPGGNEQF
TRBJ1-6 TRBV5-4 ASSSNEFTLH
TRBJ2-7 TRBV5-6 ASSPGGQAGYEQY
TRBJ2-1 TRBV24-1 ATSDPGPGEQF
TRBJ2-7 TRBV6-1 ASSEAPQGAREEQY
TRBJ1-1 TRBV12-3/TRBV12-4 ASSFSTEAF
TRBJ2-3 TRBV6-2/TRBV6-3 ASSYPPGGPHRDTQY
TRBJ1-4 TRBV7-2 ASSLGRINEKLF
TRBJ2-2 TRBV29-1 SVVIGGAGELF
TRBJ2-2 TRBV5-5 ASSLWFRVGTGELF
TRBJ2-7 TRBV9 ASSLGSSPSYEQY
TRBJ2-3 TRBV18 ASSPTGHLGTDTQY
TRBJ2-1 TRBV28 ASSPLADNYNEQF
TRBJ1-1 TRBV5-6 ASSLVSGGRNTEAF
TRBJ1-1 TRBV19 ASTARHSTTEAF
TRBJ1-1 TRBV6-2/TRBV6-3 ASSHPPGTGSHTEAF
TRBJ2-3 TRBV11-2 ASSLVRGRGDTQY
TRBJ2-7 TRBV27 ASSSSGTTYEQY
TRBJ2-5 TRBV6-2/TRBV6-3 ASSYIGQGVKETQY
TRBJ2-5 TRBV21-1 ASSKIYLLGETQY
TRBJ2-7 TRBV23-1 ASSLDWGDEQY
TRBJ2-7 TRBV19 ASSISGGSPTYEQY
TRBJ1-5 TRBV7-5 ARSLHRQGYGQPQH
TRBJ2-5 TRBV7-3 ASSSIGGETQY
TRBJ2-3 TRBV19 ASSIDRALGGGTQY